What follows are 27 T cell receptor beta chains derived from one specimen sequenced in a study of blood T cell repertoires in COVID-19. Assay used: immunoSEQ multiplex PCR; TCRdb lists only in-frame clones, some missing. The data show approximately 6,000 clones, approximately 87% seen once. The sequenced sample was peripheral blood. The origin of the receptors is a human donor in a cohort sampled during active COVID-19.

J is TRBJ2-1 and V is TRBV4-1; tentative D call: TRBD1 (6 bases). V lost 4 bases to trimming and J lost 7 bases, with 14 bases between them. The V gene's germline CDR1 is MGHRA and CDR2 YSYEKL. CDR3 length: 14 residues. The CDR3 nucleotides are TGCGCCAGCAGCCTAACAGGGTTCCCAAATGAGCAGTTCTTC. The encoded protein is CASSLTGFPNEQFF.

The chain employs TRBV6-5 and TRBJ1-2, with D perhaps matching TRBD1 (6 bases). Trimming cost V 5 bases and J 4 bases, with 17 bases left between them. CDR3 length: 15 amino acids. Germline CDR1 and CDR2: MNHEY and SVGAGI. DNA of the CDR3: TGTGCCAGCAGTCCTTATGGGCAGGGGAGCTATGGCTACACCTTC. This gives the protein CASSPYGQGSYGYTF.

The V call is TRBV3-1 (or the pseudogene TRBV3-2), the J call TRBJ1-2; no clear D. Trimming removed 0 bases at V and 4 bases at J, with 15 bases between. This CDR3 spans 16 amino acids. Germline CDR1 is LGHDT and CDR2 is YNNKEL (reference sequence). CDR3 protein: CASSQEMGTDIYGYTF. For the CDR3, the DNA is TGTGCCAGCAGCCAAGAGATGGGTACAGATATCTATGGCTACACCTTC.

This chain uses TRBV18 with TRBJ2-7, with TRBD1 as a possible D gene (5 bases). Trimming cost V 3 bases and J 0 bases, with 9 bases left between them. The CDR3 runs to 14 residues. From germline, CDR1 is KGHSH and CDR2 LQKENI. In DNA, the CDR3 is TGTGCCAGCTCACCCGGACAATACTCCTACGAGCAGTACTTC. This translates into CASSPGQYSYEQYF.

This rearrangement joins TRBV5-1 to TRBJ2-3; TRBD1 is a possible D gene (6 bases). CDR3 length: 15 residues. Germline V gene data show CDR1 as SGHRS and CDR2 as YFSETQ. V was cut by 5 bases and J by 0 bases, with 13 bases left in between. CDR3 residues: CASSEQGYSTDTQYF. Here the CDR3 DNA reads TGCGCCAGCAGTGAACAGGGATATAGCACAGATACGCAGTATTTT.

The CDR3 region is CASSGLPGQGAQGTNEKLFF. The DNA for the CDR3 is TGTGCCAGCAGTGGCCTTCCGGGACAGGGGGCTCAAGGAACTAATGAAAAACTGTTTTTT. The V call is TRBV6-1, the J call TRBJ1-4; TRBD1 matches at 12 bases. After removal of 4 bases from V and 1 base from J, the junction contained 13 bases not matched to a gene. Germline values: CDR1 MNHNS, CDR2 SASEGT. The CDR3 sequence is 20 residues long.

The chain has TRBV7-8 and TRBJ2-1; weak D call: TRBD2 (6 bases). This CDR3 comprises 16 residues. Trimming shortened V by 7 bases and J by 0 bases, and 16 bases separated the two germline ends. Germline assignment: CDR1 SGHVS and CDR2 FQNEAQ. The CDR3 here is CASIPTRGDSYNEQFF. DNA for the CDR3: TGTGCCAGCATCCCGACCCGCGGGGACTCCTACAATGAGCAGTTCTTC.

The rearrangement joins TRBV5-4 to TRBJ1-6; D possibly corresponds to TRBD1 (6 bases). The CDR3 consists of 15 residues. Germline CDR1 and CDR2: SGHNT and YYREEE (reference sequence). Trimming left V 4 bases short and J 9 bases short, with 17 bases between. CDR3 nucleotide sequence: TGTGCCAGCAGCCTGGGGGCTCCAGGTAGTTCACCCCTCCACTTT. Translating gives CASSLGAPGSSPLHF.

The rearrangement uses TRBV6-5 and TRBJ2-1; perhaps TRBD2 as D (6 bases). The V end lost 2 bases, the J end lost 10 bases, and 9 bases lay between the germline ends. Germline loops: CDR1 MNHEY, CDR2 SVGAGI. The CDR3 runs 12 residues. CDR3 nucleotide sequence: TGTGCCAGCAGTTACATGGGGGGAGAGCAGTTCTTC. Its protein is CASSYMGGEQFF.

This clone was counted a few times. The CDR3 region has the DNA TGCGCCAGCAGCTCACAGGGGACCACGAACACTGAAGCTTTCTTT. This encodes CASSSQGTTNTEAFF. The chain recombines TRBV5-1 with TRBJ1-1; 7 bases align to TRBD1. Germline CDR1 and CDR2: SGHRS and YFSETQ. V was pared by 3 bases and J by 1 base, with 6 bases of the junction left unmatched. CDR3 length equals 15 residues.

The chain employs TRBV27 and TRBJ1-5, with a tentative D call TRBD1 (5 bases). V was pared by 3 bases and J by 1 base, with 10 bases between. The CDR3 is 15 residues long. Germline CDR1 and CDR2: MNHEY and SMNVEV (reference sequence). The CDR3 bases are TGTGCCAGCAGTTTGGGGCCGCGGAGCAATCAGCCCCAGCATTTT. Translated, it gives CASSLGPRSNQPQHF.

J is TRBJ1-2 and V is TRBV4-1; D perhaps matches TRBD1 (5 bases). The V and J ends lost 4 bases and 3 bases respectively, with 15 bases between them. Germline-derived CDR1 and CDR2 are MGHRA and YSYEKL. The CDR3 is 15 residues long. CDR3 in amino acids: CASSRTPDSYYGYTF. The CDR3 nucleotides are TGCGCCAGCAGCCGAACCCCAGACAGCTACTATGGCTACACCTTC.

The chain uses TRBV3-1 (or the pseudogene TRBV3-2) and TRBJ1-2, with 7 bases that match TRBD1. V was clipped by 2 bases and J by 10 bases; unmatched bases: 10. The CDR3 extends over 14 amino acids. Germline-derived CDR1 and CDR2 are LGHDT and YNNKEL (reference sequence). CDR3 in amino acids: CASSQTGDASSYTF. DNA for the CDR3: TGTGCCAGCAGCCAAACAGGGGACGCATCCTCCTACACCTTC.

The V and J genes are TRBV19 and TRBJ1-3; 8 bases match TRBD1. Trimming took 6 bases from V and 2 from J; bases not matched to a gene: 3. The CDR3 loop spans 14 amino acids. The germline gives CDR1 LNHDA, CDR2 SQIVND (reference sequence). DNA of the CDR3: TGTGCCAGTAGCACAGGGGGACCTGGAAACACCATATATTTT. Protein product: CASSTGGPGNTIYF.

The CDR3 DNA follows: TGTGCCAGCAGCTACAGAGCTAACTATGGCTACACCTTC. It is translated as CASSYRANYGYTF. The rearrangement uses TRBV12-3 or TRBV12-4 and TRBJ1-2; D gene ambiguous. This CDR3 comprises 13 residues. Trimming removed 6 bases at V and 0 bases at J, with 8 bases between.

This sequence joins TRBV29-1 and TRBJ2-2; 10 bases match TRBD2. With 8 bases clipped from V and 8 bases from J, the junction kept 20 bases outside the gene matches. The CDR3 has 17 residues. Germline V gene data show CDR1 as SQVTM and CDR2 as ANQGSEA. This CDR3 is CSTPGGETSGLGGELFF. CDR3 coding DNA: TGCAGCACACCTGGAGGGGAGACTAGCGGGCTAGGAGGGGAGCTGTTTTTT.

J is TRBJ1-1 and V is TRBV2; 9 positions agree with TRBD1. The length of the CDR3 is 15 residues. Trimming at V came to 4 bases and at J to 4 bases, leaving 7 bases not matched to a gene. Per the germline V gene, CDR1 is SNHLY and CDR2 is FYNNEI. The CDR3 sequence: CASSVGQGDLTEAFF. The CDR3 DNA follows: TGTGCCAGCAGTGTGGGACAGGGTGATCTCACTGAAGCTTTCTTT.

The chain employs TRBV7-8 and TRBJ2-1; 12 bases fit TRBD2. The CDR3 extends over 17 amino acids. Germline lookup yields CDR1 SGHVS and CDR2 FQNEAQ. With V trimmed by 5 bases and J by 10 bases, 15 bases remained unmatched. Here the CDR3 DNA reads TGTGCCAGCAGCCCCCGCCTTGCTAGCGGGGGGGCCAAAGAGCAGTTCTTC. It codes for CASSPRLASGGAKEQFF.

This chain connects TRBV5-4 to TRBJ1-2; 8 bases are a match to TRBD1. Per germline, CDR1 SGHNT and CDR2 YYREEE (reference sequence). V dropped 9 bases and J dropped 6; count of bases not matched to a gene: 19. The CDR3 totals 16 residues. The CDR3 nucleotides are TGTGCCACGTCTCGGACAGGGCGCATTGATGAGCATGGCTACACCTTC. It yields the protein CATSRTGRIDEHGYTF. The full variable domain, with the rest looked up from reference TRBV5-4 and TRBJ1-2, is ETGVTQSPTHLIKTRGQQVTLRCSSQSGHNTVSWYQQALGQGPQFIFQYYREEENGRGNFPPRFSGLQFPNYSSELNVNALELDDSALYLCATSRTGRIDEHGYTFGSGTRLTVV.

The V gene is TRBV15, the J gene TRBJ2-3, with D unclear. Per the germline V gene, CDR1 is LNHNV and CDR2 is YYDKDF (reference sequence). V lost 4 bases and J 3 bases, leaving 11 bases between the germline ends. The CDR3 totals 14 residues. The chain's CDR3 is CATSISGATDTQYF. CDR3 DNA sequence: TGTGCCACCAGCATCTCAGGTGCAACAGATACGCAGTATTTT.

The DNA of the CDR3 is TGTGCCAGCAGTTACTCTGCAGGGGCCTCTGGAAACACCATATATTTT. This translates into CASSYSAGASGNTIYF. V is TRBV6-5 and J is TRBJ1-3; TRBD1 might be the D (6 bases). The CDR3 sequence is 16 residues long. With 0 bases removed from V and 0 bases from J, the gap between germline ends came to 9 bases. Germline CDR1 MNHEY, CDR2 SVGAGI.

The CDR3 DNA reads as TGTGCCAGCAGTTTGAACACCAACACTGAAGCTTTCTTT. It translates to CASSLNTNTEAFF. The chain employs TRBV12-3 or TRBV12-4 and TRBJ1-1; D uncertain. CDR3 length: 13 amino acids. V lost 3 bases, J lost 2 bases, and 7 bases lay in between.

The chain combines TRBV4-1 with TRBJ1-1; no firm D call. The CDR3 consists of 15 residues. The V end was cut by 8 bases, the J end by 0 bases, with 16 bases between. Germline V CDR1 and CDR2: MGHRA, YSYEKL. Written as DNA, the CDR3 is TGCGCCAGCGGGTTGGACTCAAACATGAACACTGAAGCTTTCTTT. Translated: CASGLDSNMNTEAFF.

CDR3 sequence: CASSLADRESNYEQYF. The CDR3 nucleotides are TGTGCCAGCAGCTTAGCGGACAGGGAGAGTAACTACGAGCAGTACTTC. J is TRBJ2-7 and V is TRBV7-6; 8 nucleotides line up with TRBD1. This CDR3 is 16 amino acids long. V was clipped by 0 bases and J by 3 bases; unmatched bases: 7. Looked up from germline, CDR1 is SGHVS and CDR2 is FNYEAQ.

This clone was found once. This chain connects TRBV6-5 to TRBJ1-2; unclear D gene. Trimming took off 0 bases at V and 3 bases at J, with 11 bases between the two ends. Germline loops: CDR1 MNHEY, CDR2 SVGAGI. The CDR3 extends over 15 amino acids. The CDR3 is CASSYSIGSYYGYTF. CDR3 DNA sequence: TGTGCCAGCAGTTACTCGATCGGGAGTTACTATGGCTACACCTTC.

The chain combines TRBV12-3 or TRBV12-4 with TRBJ2-7; possibly TRBD2 for D (6 bases). The CDR3 is 13 amino acids. Trimming removed 6 bases at V and 3 bases at J, with 12 bases between. CDR3 in DNA: TGTGCCAGCAGCCCTAGCGCGCACTACGAGCAGTACTTC. As protein: CASSPSAHYEQYF.

The gene calls are TRBV7-9 and TRBJ2-1; TRBD2 matches at 10 bases. V lost 1 base and J lost 9; bases outside the gene matches: 6. The CDR3 totals 15 residues. Germline values: CDR1 SEHNR, CDR2 FQNEAQ (reference sequence). CDR3: CASSLGAGGPPEQFF. CDR3 sequence (DNA): TGTGCCAGCAGCTTAGGAGCGGGGGGGCCACCTGAGCAGTTCTTC. The full variable domain, in which reference TRBV7-9 and TRBJ2-1 provide the parts outside the CDR3, is DTGVSQNPRHKITKRGQNVTFRCDPISEHNRLYWYRQTLGQGPEFLTYFQNEAQLEKSRLLSDRFSAERPKGSFSTLEIQRTEQGDSAMYLCASSLGAGGPPEQFFGPGTRLTVL.